This T cell receptor beta chain was retrieved from a study of response to subunit inactivated influenza vaccine. CDR3 length: 12 amino acids. Trimming took 7 bases from V and 0 from J, leaving 7 bases between them. In germline, CDR1 is SQVTM, CDR2 ANQGSEA. TCRdb processed the RT-PCR reads anew with MiXCR; each CDR3 protein has one entry. The table has around 750,000 distinct CDR3 sequences, about 20% seen once. The sequenced sample was PBMCs from blood, obtained around 5 days after vaccination. The origin of this receptor is a man in his fifties or sixties who received an inactivated influenza vaccine. The V gene is TRBV29-1, the J gene TRBJ2-1, with D hard to call. The CDR3 DNA sequence: TGCAGCGACGAACACTCCTACAATGAGCAGTTCTTC. Encoded protein: CSDEHSYNEQFF.